Included here is one T cell receptor beta chain sequence, with context. These data originate in a study of blood T cell repertoires in COVID-19. Turning to the study itself: T cells, B-cell-depleted T cells, or PBMCs supplied cDNA or gDNA.

The CDR3 sequence is 15 residues long. V was clipped by 5 bases and J by 2 bases; unmatched bases: 3. From germline, CDR1 is MDHEN and CDR2 SYDVKM. Profiled with immunoSEQ multiplex PCR; TCRdb holds only in-frame clones, not every one. Of tens of thousands of clones listed, 82% are singletons. The rearrangement joins TRBV28 to TRBJ2-6, with 7 bases identical to TRBD1. The receptor was derived from a human donor in a cohort sampled during active COVID-19. Sequencing was carried out using peripheral blood. The CDR3 sequence: CASSPQGAGANVLTF. In nucleotides, the CDR3 is TGTGCCAGCAGTCCTCAGGGGGCTGGGGCCAACGTCCTGACTTTC.